A single sample gave rise to the 15 T cell receptor beta chains below, sequenced in a study of OX40 agonist ivuxolimab in advanced cancers. Profiling relied on immunoSEQ multiplex PCR, and the TCRdb table lists in-frame clones only, not all of them. The sample gives about 54,000 clones, about four fifths of which show up once; 1% to 1.5% is in the top ten. The source was CD4+ or CD8+ T cells sorted from blood, collected in a trial of the OX40 agonist ivuxolimab. These receptors all come from an adult with an advanced solid tumor such as melanoma, head and neck, liver or kidney cancer.

The V gene is TRBV6-1, the J gene TRBJ1-2; D unresolved. CDR3 length equals 15 residues. The germline V and J ends were trimmed by 7 bases and 4 bases, with 19 bases remaining between them. CDR1 is MNHNS and CDR2 is SASEGT in the germline V gene. The CDR3 nucleotides read TGTGCCAGCATCCCGACCGTCTCGTTGGCCTATGGCTACACCTTC. Protein product: CASIPTVSLAYGYTF.

The chain joins TRBV19 to TRBJ1-5, with unresolved D. Germline loops: CDR1 LNHDA, CDR2 SQIVND (reference sequence). CDR3 length: 17 residues. Trimming took 3 bases from V and 1 from J, leaving 16 bases between them. The CDR3 DNA reads as TGTGCCAGTAGTATGGGTACGGGAAGACTAAGCAATCAGCCCCAGCATTTT. It yields the protein CASSMGTGRLSNQPQHF. The complete variable domain, with remaining parts taken from reference TRBV19 and TRBJ1-5, reads DGGITQSPKYLFRKEGQNVTLSCEQNLNHDAMYWYRQDPGQGLRLIYYSQIVNDFQKGDIAEGYSVSREKKESFPLTVTSAQKNPTAFYLCASSMGTGRLSNQPQHFGDGTRLSIL.

J is TRBJ2-7 and V is TRBV12-1; the D segment call TRBD2 is taken from the table without a DNA check. TRBV12-1 is marked as a pseudogene. This CDR3 has 16 residues. The CDR3 spells CASIGRGAALSYEQYF. The CDR3 region has the DNA TGTGCCAGCATCGGGAGGGGGGCGGCTCTCTCCTACGAGCAGTACTTC.

The chain joins TRBV2 to TRBJ2-1; 9 bases fit TRBD2. The V segment lost 4 bases and the J segment 5 bases; nucleotides outside the gene matches: 3. Germline V lookup: CDR1 SNHLY, CDR2 FYNNEI. This CDR3 is built from 14 residues. DNA of the CDR3: TGTGCCAGCAGTGTCCTAGCGGGAAACAATGAGCAGTTCTTC. It yields the protein CASSVLAGNNEQFF. The variable domain in full, completed from reference TRBV2 and TRBJ2-1, reads EPEVTQTPSHQVTQMGQEVILRCVPISNHLYFYWYRQILGQKVEFLVSFYNNEISEKSEIFDDQFSVERPDGSNFTLKIRSTKLEDSAMYFCASSVLAGNNEQFFGPGTRLTVL.

This chain connects TRBV5-1 to TRBJ2-1; D possibly corresponds to TRBD1 (5 bases). V dropped 0 bases and J dropped 5 bases, with 18 bases sitting between them. The CDR3 consists of 17 residues. Germline assignment: CDR1 SGHRS and CDR2 YFSETQ. DNA for the CDR3: TGCGCCAGCAGCTTGGCCGACTGGACAACGCCCCACAATGAGCAGTTCTTC. This gives the protein CASSLADWTTPHNEQFF. The complete variable domain, with remaining parts taken from reference TRBV5-1 and TRBJ2-1, reads KAGVTQTPRYLIKTRGQQVTLSCSPISGHRSVSWYQQTPGQGLQFLFEYFSETQRNKGNFPGRFSGRQFSNSRSEMNVSTLELGDSALYLCASSLADWTTPHNEQFFGPGTRLTVL.

The chain has TRBV28 and TRBJ2-3, with no clear D. V lost 8 bases to trimming and J lost 6 bases, with 24 bases between them. CDR3 length equals 16 residues. Germline V gene lookup returns CDR1 MDHEN and CDR2 SYDVKM. The CDR3 region has the DNA TGTGCCAGCTCCTCCGTAGGTGGCGGTGGAAGGGATACGCAGTATTTT. It translates to CASSSVGGGGRDTQYF.

This chain connects TRBV6-6 to TRBJ2-5; 7 bases are a match to TRBD2. The CDR3 is 15 residues long. Germline CDR1 and CDR2: MNHNY and SVGAGI (reference sequence). With 5 bases clipped from V and 8 bases from J, the junction kept 14 bases outside the gene matches. CDR3 bases: TGTGCCAGCAGTGATAGCGGGCAAATCCTGAGAACCCAGTACTTC. Its protein is CASSDSGQILRTQYF.

This chain joins TRBV19 and TRBJ2-6; D not certain. The ends were cut back, 2 bases at V and 2 bases at J, with 7 bases in the middle. The CDR3 extends over 15 amino acids. Germline-derived CDR1 and CDR2 are LNHDA and SQIVND (reference sequence). The CDR3 DNA is TGTGCCAGTAGTATAATTCCAGCTGGGGCCAACGTCCTGACTTTC. As protein: CASSIIPAGANVLTF.

The rearrangement uses TRBV6-1 and TRBJ1-2; TRBD1 might be the D (6 bases). CDR1 and CDR2 (germline): MNHNS, SASEGT. This CDR3 contains 14 residues. Trimming removed 4 bases from V and 5 bases from J, with 14 bases in between. CDR3 bases: TGTGCCAGCAGTGCGGGTCAGGGGAATTATGGCTACACCTTC. Residues: CASSAGQGNYGYTF.

The rearrangement links TRBV29-1 to TRBJ2-2; 8 bases fit TRBD2. The length of the CDR3 is 13 residues. Germline V CDR1 and CDR2: SQVTM, ANQGSEA. V shed 5 bases, J shed 1 base, and the junction held 0 bases outside the gene matches. The CDR3 sequence is CSVTSGNTGELFF. The CDR3 DNA follows: TGCAGCGTTACTAGCGGGAACACCGGGGAGCTGTTTTTT.

The V call is TRBV6-6, the J call TRBJ2-7, with D perhaps matching TRBD1 or TRBD2 (5 bases each). Looked up from germline, CDR1 is MNHNY and CDR2 is SVGAGI (reference sequence). CDR3 length equals 13 residues. Trimming cost V 6 bases and J 3 bases, with 12 bases left between them. The CDR3 spells CASRGDGGYEQYF. In nucleotides, the CDR3 is TGTGCCAGCAGGGGGGATGGGGGCTACGAGCAGTACTTC.

This clone was counted once. The V and J genes are TRBV5-1 and TRBJ2-7; TRBD1 matches 11 bases. CDR3 length: 17 amino acids. Per the germline V gene, CDR1 is SGHRS and CDR2 is YFSETQ. V was pared by 0 bases and J by 3 bases, with 8 bases of the junction left unmatched. The CDR3 loop reads CASSLAPGQGERYEQYF. The CDR3 DNA reads as TGCGCCAGCAGCTTGGCCCCGGGACAGGGGGAGCGCTACGAGCAGTACTTC.

The chain carries TRBV11-3 and TRBJ2-1; D gene unclear. V was trimmed by 5 bases and J by 9 bases, leaving 11 bases between them. CDR3 length equals 12 residues. In germline, CDR1 is SGHNT, CDR2 YENEEA. The CDR3 region has the DNA TGTGCCAGCAGCCTAACCGGCCGTGAGCAGTTCTTC. Encoded protein: CASSLTGREQFF.

The V gene is TRBV19, the J gene TRBJ1-1, with D possibly being TRBD1 (6 bases). This CDR3 contains 13 residues. Germline CDR1 reads LNHDA; CDR2 reads SQIVND (reference sequence). V lost 7 bases to trimming and J lost 6 bases, with 15 bases between them. This CDR3 is CASNSRGRAEAFF. The CDR3 region has the DNA TGTGCCAGTAATTCCAGGGGAAGGGCTGAAGCTTTCTTT.

The V call is TRBV28, the J call TRBJ2-7; D might be TRBD1 (6 bases). Trimming pared 7 bases from V and 2 bases from J, leaving 12 bases between. This CDR3 has 13 residues. Germline V gene sequence: CDR1 MDHEN, CDR2 SYDVKM. The CDR3 nucleotides read TGTGCCAGCACCAGGGGCTACACCTACGAGCAGTACTTC. The encoded protein is CASTRGYTYEQYF.